This entry lists 25 T cell receptor beta chains sequenced from one sample in a study of cytomegalovirus exposure and HLA in healthy donors. Primers for the PCR totalled 60 Vbeta and 13 Jbeta. Some clones are missing from TCRdb's copy, which holds only in-frame ones; the method was immunoSEQ multiplex PCR. The repertoire has approximately 150,000 clones, about three quarters of them found once; the top ten carry less than 15%. The specimen sequenced was PBMCs. Receptors were obtained from a man between 35 and 55 years old in good health and CMV-seropositive.

The gene calls are TRBV7-9 and TRBJ2-5; D is possibly TRBD1 (5 bases). TRBJ2-7 matches the DNA end more closely, so the J call is doubtful. This CDR3 has 15 amino acids. Germline V gives CDR1 SEHNR, CDR2 FQNEAQ (reference sequence). The CDR3 region has the DNA TGTGCCAGCAGCTTAGGGGGCAGTCTTCCCTACGAGCAGTACTTC. This sequence encodes CASSLGGSLPYEQYF.

The CDR3 loop is CASSQGSGGSRFF. The CDR3 nucleotides are TGCGCCAGCAGCCAAGGGTCGGGAGGTTCTCGGTTCTTC. The genes are TRBV4-3 and TRBJ2-1, with TRBD2 matching over 7 bases. Germline trimming cut 1 base from V and 15 bases from J; bases unmatched to any gene: 9. The CDR3 consists of 13 residues. Germline CDR1 LGHNA, CDR2 YSLEER.

The V gene is TRBV27, the J gene TRBJ2-4; the match to TRBD2 covers 12 bases. The CDR3 runs to 15 residues. The V segment lost 5 bases and the J segment 6 bases; nucleotides outside the gene matches: 5. The V gene's germline CDR1 is MNHEY and CDR2 SMNVEV (reference sequence). CDR3 residues: CASSEWTSGTNIQYF. CDR3 nucleotides: TGTGCCAGCAGTGAATGGACTAGCGGGACAAACATTCAGTACTTC.

This chain links TRBV5-1 with TRBJ2-3; the D gene is possibly TRBD2 (6 bases). Germline CDR1 and CDR2: SGHRS and YFSETQ. This CDR3 spans 16 amino acids. Trimming took 0 bases from V and 4 from J, leaving 15 bases between them. CDR3 region: CASSLGGTHMADTQYF. DNA for the CDR3: TGCGCCAGCAGCTTGGGTGGGACTCACATGGCAGATACGCAGTATTTT. Together with reference TRBV5-1 and TRBJ2-3, the CDR3 gives the full variable domain: KAGVTQTPRYLIKTRGQQVTLSCSPISGHRSVSWYQQTPGQGLQFLFEYFSETQRNKGNFPGRFSGRQFSNSRSEMNVSTLELGDSALYLCASSLGGTHMADTQYFGPGTRLTVL.

V and J are TRBV5-4 and TRBJ1-1; D is ambiguous. CDR3 length: 14 amino acids. The germline CDR1 and CDR2 sequences are SGHNT and YYREEE (reference sequence). V was cut by 1 base and J by 1 base, with 8 bases left in between. The CDR3 sequence is CASSLTVPNTEAFF. The DNA of the CDR3 is TGTGCCAGCAGCTTGACAGTCCCGAACACTGAAGCTTTCTTT.

The J gene is TRBJ1-4, the V gene TRBV5-1; D is unresolved. Trimming shortened V by 4 bases and J by 1 base, and 11 bases separated the two germline ends. Germline V gives CDR1 SGHRS, CDR2 YFSETQ. The CDR3 is 15 residues long. The CDR3 bases are TGCGCCAGCAGCCCAACACCGGGAACTAATGAAAAACTGTTTTTT. Its protein is CASSPTPGTNEKLFF. The full variable domain, its missing parts supplied by reference TRBV5-1 and TRBJ1-4, is KAGVTQTPRYLIKTRGQQVTLSCSPISGHRSVSWYQQTPGQGLQFLFEYFSETQRNKGNFPGRFSGRQFSNSRSEMNVSTLELGDSALYLCASSPTPGTNEKLFFGSGTQLSVL.

In the case of this clone: A junction end diverges from the germline sequence, so it may reflect a read error. The chain carries TRBV27 and TRBJ2-6; 7 nucleotides line up with TRBD1. CDR3 length: 20 amino acids. Germline CDR1 reads MNHEY; CDR2 reads SMNVEV (reference sequence). Here the CDR3 reads CASSPGRLQGIGIWTNGLTF. The DNA of the CDR3 is TGTGCCAGCAGCCCTGGGCGCCTACAGGGGATAGGGATCTGGACCAACGGCCTGACTTTC.

The chain carries TRBV2 and TRBJ2-3, with a weak D call TRBD1 (5 bases). This CDR3 spans 15 amino acids. Trimming removed 8 bases at V and 4 bases at J, with 19 bases between. CDR1 is SNHLY and CDR2 is FYNNEI in the germline V gene. CDR3 sequence reads: CASLSPLIGADTQYF. The CDR3 DNA reads TGTGCCAGCCTTTCCCCCCTGATAGGGGCAGATACGCAGTATTTT.

This clone was seen a few times. The rearrangement joins TRBV5-4 to TRBJ2-2; 9 bases are shared with TRBD2. V gave up 4 bases and J gave up 0 bases; unmatched junction bases: 4. Germline CDR1 is SGHNT and CDR2 is YYREEE (reference sequence). The CDR3 is made up of 16 amino acids. In DNA form, the CDR3 reads TGTGCCAGCAGCATCGGACTAGCGACGAACACCGGGGAGCTGTTTTTT. Its translation: CASSIGLATNTGELFF.

V usage is TRBV28 and J usage is TRBJ2-1, with D uncertain. The CDR3 extends over 14 amino acids. Per the germline V gene, CDR1 is MDHEN and CDR2 is SYDVKM. V was pared by 10 bases and J by 0 bases, with 13 bases between. This CDR3 is CATNTRSSYNEQFF. The CDR3 bases are TGTGCCACAAATACTCGGAGCTCCTACAATGAGCAGTTCTTC.

The rearrangement uses TRBV4-3 and TRBJ1-1; D is uncertain. V lost 1 base and J lost 5, with 11 bases in between. The CDR3 length is 14 residues. From germline, CDR1 is LGHNA and CDR2 YSLEER. The CDR3 spells CASSQAAGGTEAFF. DNA of the CDR3: TGCGCCAGCAGCCAAGCGGCGGGTGGTACTGAAGCTTTCTTT.

V gene TRBV29-1 combines with J gene TRBJ2-5; 10 bases are a match to TRBD2. Germline V CDR1 and CDR2: SQVTM, ANQGSEA. The V and J ends lost 6 bases and 4 bases, in that order; junction bases with no gene match: 8. The CDR3 consists of 14 residues. CDR3 nucleotide sequence: TGCAGCGTAGGAGCGGGAGGGCCGGGAGAGACCCAGTACTTC. This translates into CSVGAGGPGETQYF.

The V call is TRBV7-9, the J call TRBJ2-7, with TRBD2 identical over 8 bases. This CDR3 has 14 amino acids. Germline loops: CDR1 SEHNR, CDR2 FQNEAQ (reference sequence). The V segment lost 5 bases and the J segment 3 bases; nucleotides outside the gene matches: 6. CDR3 in amino acids: CASSPTGGYYEQYF. The DNA for the CDR3 is TGTGCCAGCAGCCCCACGGGAGGGTACTACGAGCAGTACTTC.

This rearrangement joins TRBV4-2 to TRBJ2-2, with 7 nucleotides matching TRBD2. The J segment lost 0 bases and the V segment lost 6 bases, leaving 4 bases of the junction unmatched. The length of the CDR3 is 15 residues. Germline loops: CDR1 LGHNA, CDR2 YNFKEQ. This CDR3 is CASRLLATNTGELFF. CDR3 DNA sequence: TGTGCCAGCAGGTTACTAGCGACGAACACCGGGGAGCTGTTTTTT.

The DNA of the CDR3 is TGCGCCAGCAGCTTCCGGACAGAGAACACTGAAGCTTTCTTT. Amino acids: CASSFRTENTEAFF. This chain joins TRBV5-1 and TRBJ1-1; TRBD1 might be the D (6 bases). The V gene lost 2 bases and the J gene lost 1 base, with 9 bases spanning the gap. CDR1 is SGHRS, CDR2 YFSETQ, per germline. The length of the CDR3 is 14 residues.

This clone has just a few counts. The chain uses TRBV7-9 and TRBJ2-7, with 7 bases fitting TRBD1. V shed 1 base and J 0 bases; nucleotides not matched to a gene: 6. This CDR3 region has 16 residues. CDR1 is SEHNR and CDR2 is FQNEAQ in the germline V gene (reference sequence). The CDR3, as DNA: TGTGCCAGCAGCTTAGGGGGTCGGGACAGCTCCTACGAGCAGTACTTC. Its translation is CASSLGGRDSSYEQYF.

This clone is a singleton in its sample. This sequence joins TRBV5-1 and TRBJ2-2; the match to TRBD1 covers 8 bases. The CDR3 is 15 residues long. Trimming cost V 0 bases and J 6 bases; bases outside gene matches: 4. Germline V gives CDR1 SGHRS, CDR2 YFSETQ. The chain's CDR3 is CASSLAVRGPGELFF. The CDR3 DNA sequence: TGCGCCAGCAGCTTGGCAGTCAGGGGGCCCGGGGAGCTGTTTTTT.

This chain links TRBV11-3 with TRBJ2-1, with 13 bases identical to TRBD2. In germline, CDR1 is SGHNT, CDR2 YENEEA. This CDR3 is built from 17 residues. The trim removed 0 bases at V and 9 bases at J, leaving 8 bases unmatched. This CDR3 is CASSLDSTSGRISEQFF. CDR3 sequence (DNA): TGTGCCAGCAGCTTAGATTCGACTAGCGGGAGGATTAGTGAGCAGTTCTTC.

Here the CDR3 DNA reads TGCGCCAGCAGCCAAGACGGCAGGGGCGAAGGCTACACCTTC. Translating it yields CASSQDGRGEGYTF. The chain joins TRBV4-1 to TRBJ1-2; D perhaps matches TRBD1 (6 bases). The germline gives CDR1 MGHRA, CDR2 YSYEKL. CDR3 length: 14 amino acids. Trimming cost V 0 bases and J 8 bases, with 13 bases left between them.

This clone turned up a few times. The V and J genes are TRBV28 and TRBJ1-6, with D uncertain. Between the trimmed V and J ends, which lost 3 bases and 6 bases, there was a span of 3 bases. CDR1 and CDR2 from the germline V gene are MDHEN and SYDVKM. This CDR3 contains 12 residues. CDR3 amino acids: CASSFSNSPLHF. The CDR3 nucleotides are TGTGCCAGCAGTTTCTCTAATTCACCCCTCCACTTT.

This clone was recorded a few times. The chain uses TRBV4-2 and TRBJ2-7, with 15 positions matching TRBD2. V trimming: 2 bases; J trimming: 1 base; junction bases outside the gene matches: 9. The germline gives CDR1 LGHNA, CDR2 YNFKEQ. The CDR3 consists of 19 residues. Here the CDR3 DNA reads TGTGCCAGCAGCCAACCTCCGGGACTAGCGGGAGGAAGTTCCTACGAGCAGTACTTC. Translated, it gives CASSQPPGLAGGSSYEQYF.

The chain employs TRBV23-1 and TRBJ1-4; D not certain. TRBV23-1 is placed among ORFs of uncertain function. The germline V and J ends were trimmed by 3 bases and 11 bases, with 16 bases remaining between them. CDR3 size: 14 residues. CDR3: CASSHDARPGKLFF. The CDR3 DNA follows: TGCGCCAGCAGTCACGATGCCCGTCCGGGGAAACTGTTTTTT.

The CDR3 reads CASSVRGSTEAFF. As DNA, the CDR3 is TGTGCCAGCAGCGTCAGGGGGAGCACTGAAGCTTTCTTT. The chain is built from TRBV11-2 and TRBJ1-1; 7 bases align to TRBD1. J lost 4 bases, V lost 5 bases, and 4 bases had no gene match. The CDR3 length is 13 residues. Germline V lookup: CDR1 SGHAT, CDR2 FQNNGV.

This chain links TRBV7-2 with TRBJ2-1, with 14 bases identical to TRBD2. Germline CDR1 reads SGHTA; CDR2 reads FQGNSA. This CDR3 has 16 amino acids. V dropped 0 bases and J dropped 6; count of bases not matched to a gene: 1. Here the CDR3 DNA reads TGTGCCAGCAGCTTAGCGGGACTAGCGGGAGCCAATGAGCAGTTCTTC. It codes for CASSLAGLAGANEQFF. Using reference TRBV7-2 and TRBJ2-1 for the parts outside the CDR3, the full variable domain is GAGVSQSPSNKVTEKGKDVELRCDPISGHTALYWYRQSLGQGLEFLIYFQGNSAPDKSGLPSDRFSAERTGGSVSTLTIQRTQQEDSAVYLCASSLAGLAGANEQFFGPGTRLTVL.

The chain recombines TRBV7-4 with TRBJ1-5; D is possibly TRBD1 (5 bases). This CDR3 comprises 14 residues. Germline CDR1 is SGHVT and CDR2 is SQSDAQ. The V gene lost 5 bases and the J gene lost 3 bases, with 11 bases spanning the gap. CDR3 region: CASSGGTYNQPQHF. CDR3 nucleotide sequence: TGTGCCAGCAGCGGAGGGACCTACAATCAGCCCCAGCATTTT.